The 17 T cell receptor beta chains given below trace back to one sample, sequenced in a study of technical replicates of blood from several donors. Sequenced by immunoSEQ multiplex PCR; TCRdb stores in-frame clones only, minus some. The table lists just over 95,000 clones, approximately 96% of them singletons, with less than 0.25% in the top ten. Source material: T cells isolated from PBMCs. The source of these receptors is a human donor in good health.

The rearrangement links TRBV11-2 to TRBJ1-1, with TRBD1 identical over 8 bases. V gave up 3 bases and J gave up 0 bases; unmatched junction bases: 9. The CDR3 consists of 17 residues. The V gene's germline CDR1 is SGHAT and CDR2 FQNNGV. CDR3 amino acids: CASSFQGQGLMNTEAFF. The CDR3 DNA follows: TGTGCCAGCAGCTTTCAAGGACAGGGACTCATGAACACTGAAGCTTTCTTT.

CDR3 in amino acids: CASSVGPVGRGGVNEQFF. CDR3 nucleotides: TGTGCCAGCAGCGTAGGCCCCGTGGGGCGGGGGGGCGTTAATGAGCAGTTCTTC. V usage is TRBV9 and J usage is TRBJ2-1, with 9 bases matching TRBD2. The CDR3 loop spans 18 amino acids. Germline assignment: CDR1 SGDLS and CDR2 YYNGEE. Trimming at V came to 0 bases and at J to 7 bases, leaving 14 bases not matched to a gene.

This clone came up once. The gene calls are TRBV4-2 and TRBJ2-6; 7 bases agree with TRBD1. Looked up from germline, CDR1 is LGHNA and CDR2 is YNFKEQ. CDR3 length equals 18 residues. J lost 4 bases, V lost 0 bases, and 9 bases had no gene match. The CDR3 DNA reads TGTGCCAGCAGCCAAGAAGGGACAGTAGGATCCGGGGCCAACGTCCTGACTTTC. Protein sequence: CASSQEGTVGSGANVLTF.

The V call is TRBV18, the J call TRBJ1-1, with 7 bases aligning to TRBD1. This CDR3 spans 18 amino acids. Unmatched junction bases numbered 17, after V lost 2 bases and J lost 5 bases. Germline CDR1 KGHSH, CDR2 LQKENI. The DNA for the CDR3 is TGTGCCAGCTCACCATTCGAAGGCGACAGGGTCTACGTAACTGAAGCTTTCTTT. Its translation: CASSPFEGDRVYVTEAFF.

The genes are TRBV5-1 and TRBJ2-2; 7 nucleotides match TRBD2. Germline V lookup: CDR1 SGHRS, CDR2 YFSETQ. The CDR3 is made up of 16 amino acids. After removal of 1 base from V and 7 bases from J, the junction contained 10 bases not matched to a gene. The CDR3 bases are TGCGCCAGCAGCTTGTTCCCCGGTGGGGGGGACGGGGAGCTGTTTTTT. Its protein is CASSLFPGGGDGELFF. The full variable domain, rest sourced from reference TRBV5-1 and TRBJ2-2, is KAGVTQTPRYLIKTRGQQVTLSCSPISGHRSVSWYQQTPGQGLQFLFEYFSETQRNKGNFPGRFSGRQFSNSRSEMNVSTLELGDSALYLCASSLFPGGGDGELFFGEGSRLTVL.

The chain links TRBV30 to TRBJ1-1; D uncertain. The CDR3 totals 13 residues. Germline lookup yields CDR1 GTSNPN and CDR2 SVGIG (reference sequence). Trimming left V 2 bases short and J 4 bases short, with 11 bases between. For the CDR3, the DNA is TGTGCCTGGAGTCCAGTCCCGGGCACTGAAGCTTTCTTT. This encodes CAWSPVPGTEAFF.

The genes are TRBV9 and TRBJ1-6, with unresolved D. Per the germline V gene, CDR1 is SGDLS and CDR2 is YYNGEE. The CDR3 contains 16 residues. Trimming removed 0 bases at V and 3 bases at J, with 10 bases between. CDR3 sequence: CASSVGGQSYNSPLHF. As DNA, the CDR3 is TGTGCCAGCAGCGTAGGCGGGCAAAGCTATAATTCACCCCTCCACTTT.

V usage is TRBV29-1 and J usage is TRBJ2-3, with 12 nucleotides matching TRBD2. Trimming removed 6 bases from V and 3 bases from J; junction bases left unmatched: 22. The CDR3 runs 20 residues. Germline V gene lookup returns CDR1 SQVTM and CDR2 ANQGSEA. The CDR3 region has the DNA TGCAGCGTCCGCAACCCCGGTCTAGCGGGAGGGCCTTATGCGACAGATACGCAGTATTTT. This codes for CSVRNPGLAGGPYATDTQYF.

This chain connects TRBV19 to TRBJ2-7; perhaps TRBD1 as D (6 bases). The CDR3 extends over 13 amino acids. The germline CDR1 and CDR2 sequences are LNHDA and SQIVND (reference sequence). V shed 6 bases and J shed 2 bases, with 11 bases lying between them. The CDR3 sequence: CASSSQGTYEQYF. Written as DNA, the CDR3 is TGTGCCAGTAGCTCACAGGGAACCTACGAGCAGTACTTC.

V and J are TRBV7-3 and TRBJ1-6; 7 bases agree with TRBD1. Germline V gene sequence: CDR1 SGHTA, CDR2 FQGTGA. With 0 bases clipped from V and 8 bases from J, the junction kept 7 bases outside the gene matches. The CDR3 extends over 16 amino acids. The CDR3 loop is CASSLTRDSEHSPLHF. CDR3 DNA sequence: TGTGCCAGCAGCTTAACCCGGGACAGTGAGCATTCACCCCTCCACTTT.

V usage is TRBV28 and J usage is TRBJ2-5; 10 nucleotides line up with TRBD2. Germline assignment: CDR1 MDHEN and CDR2 SYDVKM. The CDR3 has 15 amino acids. With V trimmed by 5 bases and J by 3 bases, 6 bases remained unmatched. In nucleotides, the CDR3 is TGTGCCAGCAGTAAACTGGGACTAGCGAAAGAGACCCAGTACTTC. This translates into CASSKLGLAKETQYF.

The rearrangement uses TRBV5-6 and TRBJ1-2; D is ambiguous. Germline V gene data show CDR1 as SGHDT and CDR2 as YYEEEE. V was shortened by 4 bases and J by 4 bases, with 17 bases between the two germline ends. The CDR3 totals 15 residues. The CDR3 nucleotides read TGTGCCAGCAGCCTGAATACGGTGGGAGGCTATGGCTACACCTTC. Its protein is CASSLNTVGGYGYTF.

CDR3 coding DNA: TGTGCCAGCAGCCCACCTCCGGTGGGGGGGTACACCGGGGAGCTGTTTTTT. Its translation is CASSPPPVGGYTGELFF. V usage is TRBV7-6 and J usage is TRBJ2-2; 7 nucleotides align to TRBD2. Germline assignment: CDR1 SGHVS and CDR2 FNYEAQ. The CDR3 contains 17 residues. V lost 5 bases to trimming and J lost 3 bases; unmatched junction nucleotides: 12. The full variable domain, in which reference TRBV7-6 and TRBJ2-2 provide the parts outside the CDR3, is GAGVSQSPRYKVTKRGQDVALRCDPISGHVSLYWYRQALGQGPEFLTYFNYEAQQDKSGLPNDRFSAERPEGSISTLTIQRTEQRDSAMYRCASSPPPVGGYTGELFFGEGSRLTVL.

The chain couples TRBV28 to TRBJ2-2, with TRBD2 matching 10 bases. This CDR3 has 16 amino acids. After removal of 2 bases from V and 9 bases from J, the junction contained 9 bases not matched to a gene. The germline CDR1 and CDR2 sequences are MDHEN and SYDVKM. In DNA form, the CDR3 reads TGTGCCAGCAGTTTAATCACTAGCGGGATGTCCCGGGAGCTGTTTTTT. This encodes CASSLITSGMSRELFF.

CDR3 amino acids: CASSLEQGTGNTEAFF. CDR3 in DNA: TGTGCCAGCAGCTTGGAACAGGGGACGGGGAACACTGAAGCTTTCTTT. This chain uses TRBV5-4 with TRBJ1-1; 7 bases are a match to TRBD1. The CDR3 extends over 16 amino acids. V was pared by 0 bases and J by 1 base, with 6 bases of the junction left unmatched. From germline, CDR1 is SGHNT and CDR2 YYREEE (reference sequence).

The sample holds a few counts of this clone. The rearrangement joins TRBV6-5 to TRBJ1-2, with unresolved D. The CDR3 sequence is 12 residues long. Germline assignment: CDR1 MNHEY and CDR2 SVGAGI. Trimming pared 5 bases from V and 13 bases from J, leaving 17 bases between. As DNA, the CDR3 is TGTGCCAGCAGTCTAACCCGGGAGAAGTTCACCTTC. Its protein product is CASSLTREKFTF.

The chain links TRBV15 to TRBJ2-7; 7 bases map to TRBD2. The V and J ends lost 0 bases and 0 bases, in that order; junction bases with no gene match: 5. The CDR3 sequence is 16 residues long. Per germline, CDR1 LNHNV and CDR2 YYDKDF (reference sequence). The CDR3 nucleotides are TGTGCCACCAGCAGAGACCGACTAGCTAGCTCCTACGAGCAGTACTTC. This translates into CATSRDRLASSYEQYF.